This T cell receptor beta chain stems from a study of OX40 agonist ivuxolimab in advanced cancers. A note on the overall study: Ivuxolimab was a fully human IgG2 agonistic monoclonal antibody targeting the costimulatory receptor OX40 (CD134). Among the roughly 50 dose-escalation patients, around 20 had hepatocellular carcinoma, 15 or so melanoma, 9 renal cell carcinoma and 9 head and neck cancer. A male proportion of roughly 85% and a mean age of 60 years, ranging from roughly 20 to 80, were recorded for the dose-escalation cohort. Partial responses were achieved by three dose-escalation patients, of whom one had hepatocellular carcinoma and two had cutaneous melanoma. Intravenous ivuxolimab was administered to patients every 2 weeks at six dose levels: 0.01, 0.1, 0.3, 1.5, 3 and 10 mg/kg. The paper describes the monotherapy dose-escalation part (N of about 54 patients) of the phase I trial of ivuxolimab. Prior anti-PD-1, anti-PD-L1 or anti-CTLA-4 therapy was permitted, and checkpoint inhibitors had been received by about 44% of dose-escalation patients. The point of sequencing TCRbeta in the periphery was to test whether ivuxolimab changed TCR sequence diversity and drove clonal T-cell expansion. What the research found in general, with its limitations: The antigen specificity of the clonally expanded peripheral T cells was not determined. Low levels of normalized T-cell clonal expansion were also seen in some patients who did not respond. After ivuxolimab, CD8+ T cells had more expanded clones than CD4+ T cells on average. Partial responders in the 0.1-3.0 mg/kg groups had among the lowest normalized peripheral clonal expansion, especially among CD8+ T cells. Clonal expansion of both CD4+ and CD8+ blood T cells was observed from baseline to week 6 at doses 0.1 to 3.0 mg/kg.

V and J lose 2 bases and 4 bases, and a span of 9 bases separates them. Reading the germline V gene gives CDR1 MDHEN and CDR2 SYDVKM. Including the terminal cysteine and phenylalanine, the CDR3 comprises 14 residues. The DNA shown is the 42-base CDR3, in frame from base 1. Patients with autoimmune disease history or receiving systemic immunosuppression were excluded from the trial. Peripheral blood for TCR sequencing was collected from all dose cohorts at baseline, on cycle 4 day 1, and on cycle 7 day 1. The samples were taken from a phase I, first-in-human, multicenter, open-label dose-escalation trial of ivuxolimab. Adults with locally advanced or metastatic head and neck squamous cell, hepatocellular, melanoma or renal cell carcinoma were enrolled in the trial. Before TCR sequencing, CD4+ T cells and CD8+ T cells from peripheral blood were sorted into separate populations. Genomic DNA was extracted from sorted cells for sequencing of the TCRbeta CDR3 region. TCRbeta CDR3 regions were sequenced using the immunoSEQ Assay. TCRdb holds this immuneACCESS table with in-frame rearrangements only. Some clones are missing; in checked studies, unresolved V genes explain under half, and the rest has no known cause. Here the sample has about 16,000 clones; 84% occur a single time. Jointly, the top ten make up 72% of the sample.

A note on this clone: Its antigen target is currently unknown. No much larger clonotype is one base removed from it; base qualities were not supplied.

Sample: CD4+ or CD8+ T cells sorted from blood, taken in a trial of the OX40 agonist ivuxolimab. This chain is built from TRBV28 and TRBJ1-5, with the D gene call left open. The clonotype was recovered from an adult with an advanced solid tumor such as melanoma, head and neck, liver or kidney cancer. The nucleotide sequence is given as TGTGCCAGCAGTTTAGTAGAGGATAATCAGCCCCAGCATTTT. This sequence encodes CASSLVEDNQPQHF.